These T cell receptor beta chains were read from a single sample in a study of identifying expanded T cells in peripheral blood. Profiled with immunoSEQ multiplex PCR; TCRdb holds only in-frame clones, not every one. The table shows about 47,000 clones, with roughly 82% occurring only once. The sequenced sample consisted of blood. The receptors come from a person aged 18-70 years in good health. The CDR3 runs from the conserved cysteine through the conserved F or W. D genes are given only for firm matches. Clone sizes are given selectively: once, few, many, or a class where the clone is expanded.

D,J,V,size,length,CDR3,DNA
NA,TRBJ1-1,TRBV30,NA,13,CAWSLGVNTEAFF,TGTGCCTGGAGCTTAGGGGTAAACACTGAAGCTTTCTTT
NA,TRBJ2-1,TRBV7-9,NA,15,CASRDGSYSYNEQFF,TGTGCCAGCAGGGACGGGAGTTATTCCTACAATGAGCAGTTCTTC
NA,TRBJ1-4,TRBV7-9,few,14,CASSNRATNEKLFF,TGTGCCAGCAGCAACAGGGCAACTAATGAAAAACTGTTTTTT
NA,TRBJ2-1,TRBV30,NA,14,CAWSVGGSYNEQFF,TGTGCCTGGAGTGTGGGGGGCTCCTACAATGAGCAGTTCTTC
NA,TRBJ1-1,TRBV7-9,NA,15,CASRLGGGSNTEAFF,TGTGCCAGCAGATTAGGGGGAGGCTCCAACACTGAAGCTTTCTTT
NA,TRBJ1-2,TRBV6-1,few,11,CAGHGGGGYTF,TGTGCCGGCCACGGCGGTGGGGGCTACACCTTC
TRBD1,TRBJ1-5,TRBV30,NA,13,CAWSKGGDQPQHF,TGTGCCTGGAGTAAAGGGGGCGATCAGCCCCAGCATTTT
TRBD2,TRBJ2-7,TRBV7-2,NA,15,CASSFRLAVSYEQYF,TGTGCCAGCAGCTTCCGGCTAGCGGTGTCCTACGAGCAGTACTTC
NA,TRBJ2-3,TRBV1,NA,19,CTSSQRDQGLAGLTDTQYF,TGCACCAGCAGCCAAAGGGACCAGGGACTAGCGGGGCTCACAGATACGCAGTATTTT
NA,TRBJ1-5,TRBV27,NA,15,CASSLKVQGVRPQHF,TGTGCCAGCAGTTTAAAAGTTCAGGGAGTTAGGCCCCAGCATTTT
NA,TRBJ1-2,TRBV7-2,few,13,CASSFEGRGGYTF,TGTGCCAGCAGCTTTGAGGGACGGGGTGGCTACACCTTC
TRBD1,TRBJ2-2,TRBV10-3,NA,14,CATIGTGNTGELFF,TGTGCCACGATAGGGACAGGGAACACCGGGGAGCTGTTTTTT
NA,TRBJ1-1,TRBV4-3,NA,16,CASSQDGREGGTEAFF,TGCGCCAGCAGCCAAGACGGCAGGGAAGGCGGCACTGAAGCTTTCTTT
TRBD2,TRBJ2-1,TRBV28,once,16,CASTLPGLAIDNEQFF,TGTGCCAGCACCCTCCCGGGACTAGCGATAGACAATGAGCAGTTCTTC
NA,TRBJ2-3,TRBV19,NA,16,CASVGAGRSPVGTQYF,TGTGCCAGTGTAGGGGCGGGCAGGTCCCCTGTCGGTACGCAGTATTTT
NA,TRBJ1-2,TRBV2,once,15,CASSEGQGGLYGYTF,TGTGCCAGCAGTGAAGGTCAGGGAGGTTTGTATGGCTACACCTTC
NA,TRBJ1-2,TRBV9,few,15,CASSEGEFAESGYTF,TGTGCCAGCAGCGAAGGGGAATTTGCAGAAAGTGGCTACACCTTC
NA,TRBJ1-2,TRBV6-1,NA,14,CASSVPGGGYGYTF,TGTGCCAGCAGTGTCCCTGGGGGAGGCTATGGCTACACCTTC
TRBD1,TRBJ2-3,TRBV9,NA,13,CASSVEDRVTQYF,TGTGCCAGCAGCGTAGAGGACAGGGTGACGCAGTATTTT
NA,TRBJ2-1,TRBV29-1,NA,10,CSVSSVEQFF,TGCAGCGTCTCATCCGTTGAGCAGTTCTTC
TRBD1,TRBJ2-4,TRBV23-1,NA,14,CASSQPGTGPQQYF,TGCGCCAGCAGTCAACCGGGGACAGGGCCGCAACAGTACTTC
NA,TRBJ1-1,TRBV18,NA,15,CASSPRGVRDTEAFF,TGTGCCAGCTCACCACGGGGAGTAAGGGACACTGAAGCTTTCTTT